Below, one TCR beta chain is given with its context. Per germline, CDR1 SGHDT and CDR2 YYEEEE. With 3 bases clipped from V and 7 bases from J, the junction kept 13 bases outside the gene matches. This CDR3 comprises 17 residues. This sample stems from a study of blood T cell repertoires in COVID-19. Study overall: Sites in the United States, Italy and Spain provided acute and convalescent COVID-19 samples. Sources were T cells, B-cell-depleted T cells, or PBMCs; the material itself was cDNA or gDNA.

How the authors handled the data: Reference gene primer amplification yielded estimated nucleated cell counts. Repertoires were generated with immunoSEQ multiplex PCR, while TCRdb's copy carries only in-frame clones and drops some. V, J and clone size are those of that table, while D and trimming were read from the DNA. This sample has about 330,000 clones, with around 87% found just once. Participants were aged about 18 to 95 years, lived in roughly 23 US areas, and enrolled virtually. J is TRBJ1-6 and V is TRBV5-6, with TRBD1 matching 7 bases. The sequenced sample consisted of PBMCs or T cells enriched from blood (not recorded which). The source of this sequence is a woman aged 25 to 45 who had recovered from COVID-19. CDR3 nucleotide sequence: TGTGCCAGCAGCTCTCTCCCGCCACAGGGGTGGAATTCACCCCTCCACTTT. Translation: CASSSLPPQGWNSPLHF.